The next 10 T cell receptor beta chains were all read from a single sample in a study of graft-versus-host responses after intestinal transplantation. TCRdb keeps only in-frame clones here, not all; method: immunoSEQ multiplex PCR. This sample has about 100,000 clones, with roughly 90% found just once. The sequenced sample was PBMCs, obtained roughly 410 days after intestinal transplant. Receptor source: a human patient who received an intestinal transplant, so some T cells may come from the graft donor.

This chain uses TRBV5-4 with TRBJ2-5; TRBD2 agrees at 8 bases. V lost 3 bases and J lost 1; bases outside the gene matches: 11. This CDR3 contains 17 residues. CDR1 SGHNT and CDR2 YYREEE come from the germline V gene (reference sequence). The CDR3 DNA sequence: TGTGCCAGCAGCTCCCCACGACTAGCGAGGGCCCAAGAGACCCAGTACTTC. Amino acid sequence: CASSSPRLARAQETQYF. Full variable domain (remainder filled in from reference TRBV5-4 and TRBJ2-5): ETGVTQSPTHLIKTRGQQVTLRCSSQSGHNTVSWYQQALGQGPQFIFQYYREEENGRGNFPPRFSGLQFPNYSSELNVNALELDDSALYLCASSSPRLARAQETQYFGPGTRLLVL.

The chain links TRBV4-1 to TRBJ1-2, with a possible D match to TRBD1 (5 bases). The CDR3 spans 15 residues. CDR1 MGHRA and CDR2 YSYEKL come from the germline V gene. The V gene lost 6 bases and the J gene lost 7 bases, with 21 bases spanning the gap. The CDR3 loop is CASSGRAPEGLGYTF. In DNA, the CDR3 is TGCGCCAGCAGTGGGCGAGCTCCCGAGGGGCTTGGCTACACCTTC.

The chain has TRBV11-2 and TRBJ2-5; D gene ambiguous. Trimming took 6 bases from V and 0 from J, leaving 5 bases between them. There are 12 residues in the CDR3. Germline lookup yields CDR1 SGHAT and CDR2 FQNNGV. In DNA, the CDR3 is TGTGCCAGCAGAACGTACCAAGAGACCCAGTACTTC. Residues: CASRTYQETQYF.

J is TRBJ2-7 and V is TRBV13, with D possibly TRBD1 on 5 matching bases. The CDR3 has 15 amino acids. V was pared by 0 bases and J by 5 bases, with 14 bases between. Germline-derived CDR1 and CDR2 are PRHDT and FYEKMQ (reference sequence). Here the CDR3 DNA reads TGTGCCAGCAGCTTAGGCCTGGTCTTGGGGCACGAGCAGTACTTC. Amino acids: CASSLGLVLGHEQYF.

This clone was picked up one time. This chain links TRBV7-8 with TRBJ2-7, with D uncertain. The length of the CDR3 is 13 residues. CDR1 is SGHVS, CDR2 FQNEAQ, per germline. V was trimmed by 0 bases and J by 6 bases, leaving 9 bases between them. For the CDR3, the DNA is TGTGCCAGCAGCTTAGCCCCCGTGATCGAGCAGTACTTC. Its protein is CASSLAPVIEQYF. Full variable domain (missing parts from reference TRBV7-8 and TRBJ2-7): GAGVSQSPRYKVAKRGQDVALRCDPISGHVSLFWYQQALGQGPEFLTYFQNEAQLDKSGLPSDRFFAERPEGSVSTLKIQRTQQEDSAVYLCASSLAPVIEQYFGPGTRLTVT.

The DNA for the CDR3 is TGTGCCAGCAGTTATATGGGGACAGGGTGGTTCAATGAGCAGTTCTTC. It codes for CASSYMGTGWFNEQFF. The V call is TRBV6-5, the J call TRBJ2-1; 9 bases are shared with TRBD1. After removal of 3 bases from V and 6 bases from J, the junction contained 9 bases not matched to a gene. CDR3 length: 16 residues. The germline V gene encodes CDR1 MNHEY and CDR2 SVGAGI.

The chain joins TRBV19 to TRBJ1-2, with D uncertain. Trimming removed 0 bases at V and 7 bases at J, with 15 bases between. This CDR3 contains 15 residues. Germline lookup yields CDR1 LNHDA and CDR2 SQIVND (reference sequence). The CDR3 loop reads CASSIDRHSVGGYTF. In DNA form, the CDR3 reads TGTGCCAGTAGTATAGATCGCCACAGCGTCGGTGGCTACACCTTC.

The rearrangement joins TRBV5-4 to TRBJ2-6; D gene uncertain. Trimming left V 4 bases short and J 2 bases short, with 10 bases between. Germline assignment: CDR1 SGHNT and CDR2 YYREEE (reference sequence). The CDR3 runs 15 residues. In nucleotides, the CDR3 is TGTGCCAGCAGCCTGGTGGATACTGGGGCCAACGTCCTGACTTTC. Protein: CASSLVDTGANVLTF.

The gene calls are TRBV5-8 and TRBJ1-1; 7 nucleotides match TRBD1. V dropped 2 bases and J dropped 7; count of bases not matched to a gene: 5. The CDR3 is 13 amino acids. Germline assignment: CDR1 SGHTS and CDR2 YDEGEE. CDR3 sequence: CASSFQGEGEAFF. CDR3 in DNA: TGTGCCAGCAGCTTTCAGGGGGAGGGTGAAGCTTTCTTT.

This clone was seen only a few times. This rearrangement joins TRBV4-2 to TRBJ1-4; 10 bases match TRBD1. CDR3 length equals 16 residues. Germline V gene data show CDR1 as LGHNA and CDR2 as YNFKEQ. J lost 6 bases, V lost 3 bases, and 7 bases had no gene match. The CDR3 sequence is CASSQEETGGDEKLFF. The CDR3 nucleotides read TGTGCCAGCAGCCAGGAGGAGACAGGGGGCGATGAAAAACTGTTTTTT.